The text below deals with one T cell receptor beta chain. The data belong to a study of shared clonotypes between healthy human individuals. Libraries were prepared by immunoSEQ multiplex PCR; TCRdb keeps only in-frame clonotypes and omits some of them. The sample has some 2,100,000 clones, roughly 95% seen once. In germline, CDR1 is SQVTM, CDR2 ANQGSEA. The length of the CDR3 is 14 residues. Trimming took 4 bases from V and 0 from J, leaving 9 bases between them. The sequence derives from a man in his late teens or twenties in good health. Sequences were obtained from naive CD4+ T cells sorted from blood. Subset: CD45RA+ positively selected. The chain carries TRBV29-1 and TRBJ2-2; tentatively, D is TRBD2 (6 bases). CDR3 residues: CSVVGSANTGELFF. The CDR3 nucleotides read TGCAGCGTTGTCGGGAGCGCGAACACCGGGGAGCTGTTTTTT.